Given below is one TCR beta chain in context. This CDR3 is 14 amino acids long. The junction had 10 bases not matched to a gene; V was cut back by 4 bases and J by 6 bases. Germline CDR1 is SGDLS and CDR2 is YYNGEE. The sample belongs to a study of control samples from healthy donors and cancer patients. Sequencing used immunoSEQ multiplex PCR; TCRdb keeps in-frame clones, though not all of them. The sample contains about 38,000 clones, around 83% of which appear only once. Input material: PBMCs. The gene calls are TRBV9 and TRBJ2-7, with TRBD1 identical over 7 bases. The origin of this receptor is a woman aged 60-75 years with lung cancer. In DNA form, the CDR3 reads TGTGCCAGCAGCCGGGACAGCTACTTGGGCGAGCAGTACTTC. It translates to CASSRDSYLGEQYF.